The sequence of this T cell receptor (beta chain) was determined in a study of T cells in Graves' hyperthyroidism and ophthalmopathy. Overall study context: At the time of initial diagnosis and before any treatment, peripheral blood was collected.

V was shortened by 8 bases and J by 4 bases, with 12 bases between the two germline ends. The CDR3 runs 13 residues. CDR1 is ENHRY, CDR2 SYGVKD, per germline. This clonotype was observed many times. Stable disease denoted Graves' hyperthyroidism without ophthalmopathy progression within 18 months. Among the patients, aged 18 to 65, hyperthyroidism was newly diagnosed and had lasted under 2 months. Criteria for exclusion of patients were uncontrolled infection, other autoimmune disease, pregnancy or lactation. TCR beta CDR3 regions were amplified from RNA transcripts. Primed by the HTBI set, a first-round RT-PCR was run on the TCR CDR3. TCRdb reprocessed the multiplex PCR reads with MiXCR, giving one entry per CDR3 protein. The table has 400,000 to 550,000 distinct CDR3 sequences, 14% seen once.

The V call is TRBV10-3, the J call TRBJ1-5, with D tentatively TRBD1 (6 bases). Sequenced material: blood. The origin of this receptor is a woman under 30 with Graves' hyperthyroidism. In DNA, the CDR3 is TGTGCCATCCGAGGACAGTCGAATCAGCCCCAGCATTTT. Its protein is CAIRGQSNQPQHF.